This T cell receptor (beta chain) was identified during a study of cytomegalovirus exposure and HLA in healthy donors. General observations from the study: Fewer N-insertions (relative to the roughly 630-donor mean) were reportedly seen in an Asian-associated ancestry cluster in a later analysis. In an earlier analysis, productive rearrangement rates for most beta V segments clustered near 87% or 30%. Trimming of TCR beta V- and J-genes showed a link, identified in a later analysis, to a missense DCLRE1C variant.

The germline gives CDR1 SNHLY, CDR2 FYNNEI. V lost 6 bases, J lost 5 bases, and 5 bases lay in between. This CDR3 is 11 amino acids long. Primers for the PCR totalled 60 Vbeta and 13 Jbeta. The protocol was immunoSEQ multiplex PCR, while the TCRdb copy is restricted to in-frame clones and leaves out a portion. The data show fewer than 95,000 clones, with 75% to 85% seen just once and under 2.5% held by the top ten. As to this clone: The antigen remains unidentified.

The chain employs TRBV2 and TRBJ2-1; D unclear. Sequences were obtained from PBMCs. The TCR comes from a man aged 18 to 29 in good health and CMV-seronegative. This chain's CDR3 is CASRANNEQFF. The CDR3 bases are TGTGCCAGCAGAGCTAACAATGAGCAGTTCTTC.